A selection of T cell receptor beta chains follows, all from one sample in a study of blood T cell repertoires in COVID-19. TCRdb's copy holds only in-frame clones and misses some; the assay was immunoSEQ multiplex PCR. This table holds about 210,000 clones, around 81% found once. The sequencing input was peripheral blood. The receptors here all came from a human donor in a cohort sampled during active COVID-19. CDR3s include the opening cysteine and the closing phenylalanine or tryptophan. Fields, in order: V gene, J gene, CDR3 protein.

TRBV5-1	TRBJ2-7	CASSEGLAAYEQYF
TRBV2	TRBJ1-6	CASTQHSPLHF
TRBV28	TRBJ2-3	CASSPVPGQGTDTQYF
TRBV5-4	TRBJ2-1	CASSPGTSGAYNEQFF
TRBV3-1/TRBV3-2	TRBJ1-5	CASSGGVNQPQHF
TRBV19	TRBJ2-7	CASSIRLAGEGYREQYF
TRBV27	TRBJ2-7	CASSSQTSGIYEQYF
TRBV13	TRBJ2-7	CASSRPGRDRLPYEQYF
TRBV5-1	TRBJ1-2	CASSLRGRSGPNYGYTF
TRBV19	TRBJ1-1	CASKEAEAFF
TRBV5-4	TRBJ1-2	CASSSGTDRNYGYTF
TRBV2	TRBJ1-1	CASWGAGDTEAFF
TRBV2	TRBJ2-7	CASRAGQRTYEQYF
TRBV7-9	TRBJ1-1	CASKGMGTEAFF
TRBV6-2/TRBV6-3	TRBJ1-5	CASSQDRDQPQHF
TRBV2	TRBJ2-1	CASSLRGNEQFF
TRBV15	TRBJ2-3	CATSSYLAGETDTQYF
TRBV18	TRBJ1-2	CASSPRQGISYGYTF
TRBV9	TRBJ2-4	CASSVEGGGIQYF
TRBV21-1	TRBJ1-1	CASIFGGARTEAFF
TRBV28	TRBJ2-7	CASSHAYSYEQYF
TRBV27	TRBJ1-5	CASKGEGPQHF
TRBV5-5	TRBJ2-3	CASSTLRGEDTQYF
TRBV5-1	TRBJ2-1	CASSLDGQGALNEQFF
TRBV5-1	TRBJ2-2	CASSVTGEVGELFF
TRBV5-1	TRBJ2-2	CATGTSGNTGELFF
TRBV2	TRBJ1-4	CASSEGRGSEKLFF
TRBV5-1	TRBJ2-6	CASSHPGTAVFGGANVLTF
TRBV4-2	TRBJ2-7	CASSQDWHGGLAFPRGTYEQYF
TRBV27	TRBJ2-1	CAAAGGGGFYNEQFF
TRBV27	TRBJ2-1	CASSLGRDNEQFF
TRBV28	TRBJ1-3	CASRSGVSGNTIYF
TRBV19	TRBJ2-3	CASQGQGGSTQYF
TRBV10-2	TRBJ1-5	CATRQGGPGGSQPQHF
TRBV11-1	TRBJ1-2	CASSRDRAGDYGYTF
TRBV7-9	TRBJ2-1	CASSRGLGRDSYNEQFF
TRBV5-4	TRBJ2-3	CASSLRGGEKTQLADTQYF